This TCR beta chain was recovered during a study of lymphopenia after photon versus proton radiotherapy. Sequencing used immunoSEQ multiplex PCR; TCRdb keeps in-frame clones, though not all of them. The repertoire holds 60,000 or so clones, with 87% as singletons. Comment on this clone: Antigen specificity is unknown.

General study results and limits: In patients who died, overall survival fell as post-nadir TCR diversity dropped more. Proton therapy kept repertoires fairly stable, unlike photons, which gained effector/memory cells. Only patients who died were analyzed for survival; proton advantage is unproven. After lymphocyte nadir, photon-treated repertoires showed oligoclonal expansion, especially CD8+ Temra.

The specimen was peripheral blood, collected from a patient treated with proton-based radiotherapy. This sequence originates from a man older than 75 with esophageal cancer.

The CDR3 nucleotides read TGTGCCAGCAGCCGGGACGTGGGTGAAGCTTTCTTT. It yields the protein CASSRDVGEAFF. The chain combines TRBV11-2 with TRBJ1-1, with D possibly TRBD1 on 5 matching bases. The CDR3 length is 12 residues. The V end was cut by 5 bases, the J end by 7 bases, with 11 bases between. The germline V gene encodes CDR1 SGHAT and CDR2 FQNNGV.